This T cell receptor beta chain was sequenced in a study of identifying expanded T cells in peripheral blood. General study points: Variance in clone template counts between approximately two-week samples significantly increased with total template count across all healthy donors.

During the collection period, no donor immune events like infections were recorded. With respect to this clone: Its antigen remains unknown.

The germline V gene encodes CDR1 MNHEY and CDR2 SMNVEV (reference sequence). The CDR3 has 16 residues. Trimming shortened V by 6 bases and J by 4 bases, and 18 bases separated the two germline ends. Data came from immunoSEQ multiplex PCR; TCRdb stores just in-frame clones and leaves some out. The profile shows around 47,000 clones, 65% to 90% of them singletons. V usage is TRBV27 and J usage is TRBJ2-2; no reliable D call. The sample consisted of blood. This receptor was obtained from a person between 18 and 70 years old in good health. Written as DNA, the CDR3 is TGTGCCAGCAGACCGTCTGGGCGAACCCTCACCGGGGAGCTGTTTTTT. Amino acid sequence: CASRPSGRTLTGELFF.